This entry lists 18 T cell receptor beta chains sequenced from one sample in a study of alternative splicing in chronic myeloid leukemia remission. Poly-A-selected mRNA from about 1 ug total RNA formed the libraries. TCRdb re-analyzed the bulk RNA-seq reads; it lists each CDR3 protein once, without DNA. The sample has around 300 distinct CDR3 sequences, approximately 99% seen once. Sequenced sample: PBMCs. The receptors were sampled from a person in their thirties or forties in good health.

The rearrangement uses TRBV27 and TRBJ2-2; TCRdb designates TRBD2, a call that cannot be tested without DNA. This CDR3 is 15 amino acids long. Germline V gene lookup returns CDR1 MNHEY and CDR2 SMNVEV (reference sequence). CDR3: CASSLYSYYTGELFF.

V and J are TRBV5-1 and TRBJ2-5; TCRdb gives TRBD2 as the D gene, but with no DNA this cannot be confirmed. Germline CDR1 SGHRS, CDR2 YFSETQ. The CDR3 sequence is 14 residues long. Here the CDR3 reads CASSVLQGQETQYF. Full variable domain (remainder filled in from reference TRBV5-1 and TRBJ2-5): KAGVTQTPRYLIKTRGQQVTLSCSPISGHRSVSWYQQTPGQGLQFLFEYFSETQRNKGNFPGRFSGRQFSNSRSEMNVSTLELGDSALYLCASSVLQGQETQYFGPGTRLLVL.

The rearrangement links TRBV4-1 to TRBJ1-1. CDR3 size: 14 residues. From germline, CDR1 is MGHRA and CDR2 YSYEKL. This chain's CDR3 is CASSQGPQGAEAFF.

The V gene is TRBV13, the J gene TRBJ1-2. Germline CDR1 reads PRHDT; CDR2 reads FYEKMQ (reference sequence). The CDR3 totals 14 residues. CDR3 residues: CASSSAPRDYGYTF.

V and J are TRBV11-3 and TRBJ2-1; the TCRdb D gene call, TRBD1, has no DNA to confirm it. Germline lookup yields CDR1 SGHNT and CDR2 YENEEA. CDR3 length equals 13 residues. Here the CDR3 reads CASSFTGDHEQFF.

The chain employs TRBV29-1 and TRBJ1-1. The CDR3 consists of 12 residues. Germline loops: CDR1 SQVTM, CDR2 ANQGSEA. The CDR3 spells CSVGENKFEAFF.

The chain couples TRBV7-3 to TRBJ2-1; checking the TCRdb D call of TRBD2 is not possible without DNA. This CDR3 comprises 13 residues. Germline V CDR1 and CDR2: SGHTA, FQGTGA. The CDR3 spells CASSPTTGNEQFF.

This chain uses TRBV28 with TRBJ1-5. Looked up from germline, CDR1 is MDHEN and CDR2 is SYDVKM. CDR3 length equals 15 residues. The CDR3 region is CASSSSLGGLQPQHF. The full variable domain, rest sourced from reference TRBV28 and TRBJ1-5, is DVKVTQSSRYLVKRTGEKVFLECVQDMDHENMFWYRQDPGLGLRLIYFSYDVKMKEKGDIPEGYSVSREKKERFSLILESASTNQTSMYLCASSSSLGGLQPQHFGDGTRLSIL.

The chain employs TRBV2 and TRBJ2-2; there is no DNA to check the TCRdb D call of TRBD2. Germline V gives CDR1 SNHLY, CDR2 FYNNEI. CDR3 length: 15 amino acids. CDR3 amino acids: CASSGLAGRLGELFF.

The rearrangement uses TRBV14 and TRBJ1-6. CDR3 length: 12 residues. Germline assignment: CDR1 SGHDN and CDR2 FVKESK. CDR3: CATQGVNSPLHF. Complete variable domain (other parts from reference TRBV14 and TRBJ1-6): EAGVTQFPSHSVIEKGQTVTLRCDPISGHDNLYWYRRVMGKEIKFLLHFVKESKQDESGMPNNRFLAERTGGTYSTLKVQPAELEDSGVYFCATQGVNSPLHFGNGTRLTVT.

The CDR3 region is CATSRGLTGANSPLHF. This chain links TRBV15 with TRBJ1-6. CDR3 length equals 16 residues. The germline V gene encodes CDR1 LNHNV and CDR2 YYDKDF (reference sequence).

The chain employs TRBV4-3 and TRBJ2-3. CDR3 length: 15 amino acids. Germline CDR1 LGHNA, CDR2 YSLEER. CDR3 amino acids: CASSQEPASTDTQYF.

The J gene is TRBJ2-7, the V gene TRBV7-9; without DNA, the TCRdb call of TRBD1 cannot be checked. CDR3 length: 15 residues. Germline CDR1 SEHNR, CDR2 FQNEAQ (reference sequence). CDR3 in amino acids: CASSSVRDRGYEQYF. The whole variable domain, filled in from reference TRBV7-9 and TRBJ2-7, reads DTGVSQNPRHKITKRGQNVTFRCDPISEHNRLYWYRQTLGQGPEFLTYFQNEAQLEKSRLLSDRFSAERPKGSFSTLEIQRTEQGDSAMYLCASSSVRDRGYEQYFGPGTRLTVT.

This clonotype was recorded once. V usage is TRBV7-2 and J usage is TRBJ1-5. Per germline, CDR1 SGHTA and CDR2 FQGNSA. The CDR3 length is 13 residues. The CDR3 is CASSLEGERPQHF.

The chain combines TRBV9 with TRBJ2-1; TCRdb's D call of TRBD2 is untestable without DNA. The V gene's germline CDR1 is SGDLS and CDR2 YYNGEE. This CDR3 is 16 amino acids long. CDR3: CASSPVLAGAYNEQFF.

CDR3 protein: CASSQDPQGNGYTF. The rearrangement links TRBV4-2 to TRBJ1-2; TCRdb outputs TRBD1, but without DNA this stays unchecked. CDR1 LGHNA and CDR2 YNFKEQ come from the germline V gene. The CDR3 sequence is 14 residues long.

The chain joins TRBV11-2 to TRBJ1-1. The CDR3 runs 13 residues. The V gene's germline CDR1 is SGHAT and CDR2 FQNNGV. The chain's CDR3 is CASSFVQGAAAFF. Filled out from reference TRBV11-2 and TRBJ1-1, the complete variable domain reads EAGVAQSPRYKIIEKRQSVAFWCNPISGHATLYWYQQILGQGPKLLIQFQNNGVVDDSQLPKDRFSAERLKGVDSTLKIQPAKLEDSAVYLCASSFVQGAAAFFGQGTRLTVV.

The CDR3 here is CASKRPYSNQPQHF. The chain links TRBV19 to TRBJ1-5. Germline assignment: CDR1 LNHDA and CDR2 SQIVND (reference sequence). The CDR3 contains 14 residues.